This TCR beta chain came from a study of T cell changes during pregnancy in multiple sclerosis. Here immunoSEQ multiplex PCR was the method, and the copy in TCRdb shows in-frame clones only, minus some. The sample records approximately 83,000 clones, over 85% being singletons. This clone has a single count. V shed 6 bases, J shed 2 bases, and the junction held 10 bases outside the gene matches. From germline, CDR1 is SGHNT and CDR2 YYREEE (reference sequence). This CDR3 spans 15 amino acids. J is TRBJ1-1 and V is TRBV5-4; 7 nucleotides align to TRBD1. The source of this sequence is a female donor with multiple sclerosis, enrolled in a pregnancy study. The sequencing here drew on peripheral blood, taken in the first trimester of pregnancy. CDR3 in DNA: TGTGCCAGCAACCCTGAGGGGACAGTCAACACTGAAGCTTTCTTT. Translated: CASNPEGTVNTEAFF.